This TCR beta chain derives from a study of vaccination effects on CD4 cells after COVID-19. Study-level information: Samples that were drawn after vaccination came a median of 72 days after the second dose. Study-wide points: The study enrolled few convalescent patients and sampled no early post-infection timepoints.

This clone appeared a single time. Antigen unknown. TCRdb keeps only in-frame clones here, not all; method: immunoSEQ multiplex PCR. The table shows 25,000 to 40,000 clones, with approximately 64% occurring only once. The ViraFEST assay expanded antigen-specific CD4+ T cells with viral peptide pools before sequencing. Investigators separated out CD4+ T cells once about 10 days of culture had passed. Each participant was administered two doses of either the BNT162b2 or the mRNA-1273 vaccine. Germline lookup yields CDR1 LGHDT and CDR2 YNNKEL (reference sequence). The CDR3 spans 15 residues. The ends lost 1 base at V and 3 bases at J; junction bases unmatched: 2.

The chain combines TRBV3-1 (or the pseudogene TRBV3-2) with TRBJ2-7, with 11 bases lining up with TRBD2. Here the sequenced sample was CD4+ T cells from PBMCs cultured with SARS-CoV-2 spike peptides, taken after COVID-19 vaccination. This sequence originates from a human donor who received a COVID-19 vaccine. This CDR3 is CASSQALAGGYEQYF. The CDR3 DNA reads as TGTGCCAGCAGCCAAGCTCTAGCGGGAGGCTACGAGCAGTACTTC.